The T cell receptor beta chain under discussion was sequenced for a study of T cell repertoires in cytomegalovirus infection. Study as a whole: TCR beta signatures that were public indicated CMV infection and matching HLA type.

The junction had 5 bases not matched to a gene; V was cut back by 2 bases and J by 4 bases. From germline, CDR1 is SGHVS and CDR2 FQNEAQ. The CDR3 covers 15 residues. There are a few counts of this clonotype. Its antigen is undetermined. TCRdb independently ran MiXCR on the reads; one entry per CDR3 protein. The data show roughly 570,000 distinct CDR3 sequences, roughly 42% seen once. The chain is built from TRBV7-8 and TRBJ2-1, with 7 bases fitting TRBD2. The receptor's source is a human donor in good health (CMV status not recorded). Some clones in this sample may be carry-over from other donors' samples. The sample was cultured PBMCs, taken from culture after CMV antigen stimulation. CDR3 amino acids: CASSLISGNYNEQFF. DNA of the CDR3: TGTGCCAGCAGCTTAATAAGCGGGAATTACAATGAGCAGTTCTTC.